This T cell receptor (beta chain) was sequenced for a study of blood T cell repertoires in COVID-19. For the study at large: Some COVID-19 samples were acute and others convalescent; all came from the United States, Italy and Spain. The cDNA or gDNA used as material had been derived from T cells, B-cell-depleted T cells, or PBMCs.

Germline V gene sequence: CDR1 SEHNR, CDR2 FQNEAQ (reference sequence). The ends were cut back, 7 bases at V and 0 bases at J, with 10 bases in the middle. This CDR3 region has 14 residues. In the source study's methods: By means of reference gene primer amplification, nucleated cell counts were estimated. Using immunoSEQ multiplex PCR, the repertoire was profiled, and TCRdb retains in-frame clones only, with some absent. V and J calls and clone size are those listed in that table; D and trimming were worked out from the DNA. The table has 150,000 or so clones, roughly 84% seen once. There are a few counts of this clone.

The sequenced sample consisted of peripheral blood. The clonotype originates from a woman aged 55-69 years with acute or convalescent COVID-19. The chain couples TRBV7-9 to TRBJ1-3; D is unresolved. CDR3 loop: CASTHRDSGNTIYF. CDR3 bases: TGTGCCAGCACCCACCGGGACTCTGGAAACACCATATATTTT.